These T cell receptor beta chains were read from a single sample in a study of blood T cell repertoires in COVID-19. Data came from immunoSEQ multiplex PCR; TCRdb stores just in-frame clones and leaves some out. The sample lists roughly 160,000 clones, about 87% occurring once. The sequenced sample consisted of peripheral blood. These receptors came from a woman aged 55-70 years who had recovered from COVID-19. Each CDR3 is given with its conserved first and last residue. The D gene is left open where the match is weak. Some rows have no size entry. The others give once, few or many, or a class for an expanded clone.

>TRBV7-6|TRBJ2-1|TRBD2|NA
TGTGCCAGCAGCTTAGCGGGGTCGGCGGGGGGGCCCCTTTCCCCTTACAATGAGCAGTTCTTC
CASSLAGSAGGPLSPYNEQFF
>TRBV27|TRBJ2-6|NA|NA
TGTGCCAGCGGGCAGGCGAGCTCTGGGGCCAACGTCCTGACTTTC
CASGQASSGANVLTF
>TRBV5-1|TRBJ1-1|NA|NA
TGCGCCAGCAGCCCGCAAACTGCGAACACTGAAGCTTTCTTT
CASSPQTANTEAFF
>TRBV6-5|TRBJ1-1|TRBD1|NA
TGTGCCAGCAGACCCGGGACAGGGATCCCTGAAGCTTTCTTT
CASRPGTGIPEAFF
>TRBV4-1|TRBJ1-2|NA|NA
TGCGCCAGCAGCCATCCCAATGGGGGGGCGGAGGGCTACACCTTC
CASSHPNGGAEGYTF
>TRBV6-2/TRBV6-3|TRBJ2-3|TRBD2|NA
TGTGCCAGCAGTGTTACCCACACCGGGGGGGTGACAGATACGCAGTATTTT
CASSVTHTGGVTDTQYF
>TRBV7-8|TRBJ1-1|NA|NA
TGTGCCAGCAGCTTAGACCAGGCGGGTGAAGCTTTCTTT
CASSLDQAGEAFF
>TRBV11-2|TRBJ2-5|NA|NA
TGTGCCAGCAGCTTAGCCCTATCAGGGAACCAAGAGACCCAGTACTTC
CASSLALSGNQETQYF
>TRBV6-5|TRBJ2-1|NA|NA
TGTGCCAGCAATAGGGGCGGATTGCAGTTCTTC
CASNRGGLQFF
>TRBV3-1/TRBV3-2|TRBJ2-1|NA|NA
TGTGCCAGCAGCCAAGATTATAGCGAGCAGTTCTTC
CASSQDYSEQFF
>TRBV7-2|TRBJ2-5|TRBD2|NA
TGTGCCAGCAGCTTCAATAGCGGGGGAGAGACCCAGTACTTC
CASSFNSGGETQYF
>TRBV14|TRBJ2-5|TRBD2|NA
TGTGCCAGCAGCCATAATCCGACTAGCCGGGAGACCCAGTACTTC
CASSHNPTSRETQYF
>TRBV6-5|TRBJ1-1|NA|NA
TGTGCCAGCAGTTCTGGGACTCGGGCTTTCTTT
CASSSGTRAFF
>TRBV4-1|TRBJ1-3|NA|few
TGCGCCAGCAGCCAAAGACGGGAAAACACCATATATTTT
CASSQRRENTIYF
>TRBV6-5|TRBJ1-3|TRBD1|few
TGTGCCAGCAGCGGGGACAGGGCGGGCGGAAACACCATATATTTT
CASSGDRAGGNTIYF
>TRBV4-2|TRBJ2-1|TRBD2|NA
TGTGCCAGCAGCCAAGATGGGGGGGGCTCCTACAATGAGCAGTTCTTC
CASSQDGGGSYNEQFF
>TRBV28|TRBJ2-1|TRBD1|NA
TGTGCCAGCAGGAGGGACAGGGGTTACAATGAGCAGTTCTTC
CASRRDRGYNEQFF